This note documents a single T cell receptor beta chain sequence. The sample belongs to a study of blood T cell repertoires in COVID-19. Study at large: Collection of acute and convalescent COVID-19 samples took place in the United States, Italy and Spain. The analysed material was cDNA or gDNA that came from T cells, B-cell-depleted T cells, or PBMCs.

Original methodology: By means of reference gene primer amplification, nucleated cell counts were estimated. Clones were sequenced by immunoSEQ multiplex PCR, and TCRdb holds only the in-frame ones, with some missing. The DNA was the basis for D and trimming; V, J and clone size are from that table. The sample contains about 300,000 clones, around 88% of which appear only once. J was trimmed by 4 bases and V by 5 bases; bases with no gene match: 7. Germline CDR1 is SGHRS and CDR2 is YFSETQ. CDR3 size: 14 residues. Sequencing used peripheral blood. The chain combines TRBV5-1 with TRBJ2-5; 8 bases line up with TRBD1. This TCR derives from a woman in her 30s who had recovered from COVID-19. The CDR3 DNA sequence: TGCGCCAGCAGTCCTCTCAGGGGGCGAGAGACCCAGTACTTC. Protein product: CASSPLRGRETQYF. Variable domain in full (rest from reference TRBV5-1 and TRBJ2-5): KAGVTQTPRYLIKTRGQQVTLSCSPISGHRSVSWYQQTPGQGLQFLFEYFSETQRNKGNFPGRFSGRQFSNSRSEMNVSTLELGDSALYLCASSPLRGRETQYFGPGTRLLVL.